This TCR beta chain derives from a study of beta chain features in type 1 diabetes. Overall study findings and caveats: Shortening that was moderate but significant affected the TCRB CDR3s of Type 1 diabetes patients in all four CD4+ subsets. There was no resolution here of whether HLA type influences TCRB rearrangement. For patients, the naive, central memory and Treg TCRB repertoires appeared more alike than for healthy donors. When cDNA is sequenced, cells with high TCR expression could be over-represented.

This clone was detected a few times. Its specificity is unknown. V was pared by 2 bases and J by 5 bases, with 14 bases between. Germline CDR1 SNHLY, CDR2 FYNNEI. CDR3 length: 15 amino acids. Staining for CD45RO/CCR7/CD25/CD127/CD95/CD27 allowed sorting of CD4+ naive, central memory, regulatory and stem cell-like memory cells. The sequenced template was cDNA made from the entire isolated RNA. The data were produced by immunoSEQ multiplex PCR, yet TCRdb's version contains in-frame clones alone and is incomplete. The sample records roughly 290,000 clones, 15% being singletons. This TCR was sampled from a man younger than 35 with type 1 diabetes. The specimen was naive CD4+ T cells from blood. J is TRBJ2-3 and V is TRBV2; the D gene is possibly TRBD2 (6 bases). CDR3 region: CASSERAARGDTQYF. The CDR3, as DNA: TGTGCCAGCAGTGAAAGGGCAGCGCGGGGAGATACGCAGTATTTT.